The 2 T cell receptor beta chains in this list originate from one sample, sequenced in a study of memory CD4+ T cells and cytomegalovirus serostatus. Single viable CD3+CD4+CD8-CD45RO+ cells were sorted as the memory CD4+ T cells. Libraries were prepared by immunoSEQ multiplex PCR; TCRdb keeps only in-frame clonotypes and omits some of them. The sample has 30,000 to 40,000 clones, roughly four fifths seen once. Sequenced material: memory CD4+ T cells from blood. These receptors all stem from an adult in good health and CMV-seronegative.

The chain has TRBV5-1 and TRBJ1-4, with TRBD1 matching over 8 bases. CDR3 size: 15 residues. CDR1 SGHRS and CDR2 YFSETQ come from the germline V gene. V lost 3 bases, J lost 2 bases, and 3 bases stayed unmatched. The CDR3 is CASSSRTGTNEKLFF. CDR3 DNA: TGCGCCAGCAGCTCCCGGACAGGGACTAATGAAAAACTGTTTTTT.

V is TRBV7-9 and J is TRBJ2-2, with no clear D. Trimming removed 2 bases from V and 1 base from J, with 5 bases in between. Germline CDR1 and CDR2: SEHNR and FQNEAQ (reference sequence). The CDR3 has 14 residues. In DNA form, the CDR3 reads TGTGCCAGCAGCTTATTCCAGAACACCGGGGAGCTGTTTTTT. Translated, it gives CASSLFQNTGELFF.